The rows below give T cell receptor beta chains drawn from one sample of a study of blood T cells in healthy people across ages. Each CDR3 protein gets one entry after TCRdb re-called the 5' RACE reads with MiXCR. The repertoire holds around 800,000 distinct CDR3 sequences, with about 46% as singletons. Sample: blood. The receptors stem from a man aged 80 or over in good health. The CDR3 runs from the conserved cysteine through the conserved F or W. A D gene is named only where the DNA matches it firmly. Clone sizes are given selectively: once, few, many, or a class where the clone is expanded.

v_call	clone_size	d_call	j_call	cdr3_length	cdr3_nt	cdr3_aa
TRBV6-1	NA	NA	TRBJ1-4	14	TGTGCCCAGAAACCGGGGGGAACTAATGAAAAACTGTTTTTT	CAQKPGGTNEKLFF
TRBV9	NA	NA	TRBJ2-1	15	TGTGCCAGCAGCGTAGCTCCGGGGGCCTCCAATGAGCAGTTCTTC	CASSVAPGASNEQFF
TRBV20-1	once	TRBD1	TRBJ2-5	13	TGCAGTGCTAGAGCAGACAGGGAGGAGACCCAGTACTTC	CSARADREETQYF
TRBV12-3/TRBV12-4	few	NA	TRBJ2-3	14	TGTGCCAGCAATTTAAGTGCTAGCACAGACACGCAGTATTTT	CASNLSASTDTQYF
TRBV9	NA	NA	TRBJ1-2	13	TGTGCCAGCAGCGTTTATAGGGGATATGGCCACACCTTC	CASSVYRGYGHTF
TRBV25-1	NA	TRBD1	TRBJ1-6	16	TGTGCCAGCAGGAAAGGGGACAGGGGGGCCAATTCACCCCTCCACTTT	CASRKGDRGANSPLHF
TRBV10-3	NA	TRBD2	TRBJ2-7	14	TGTGCCACCGATAGCGGGGGGTGGTCCTACGAGCAGTACTTC	CATDSGGWSYEQYF
TRBV6-2/TRBV6-3	few	NA	TRBJ2-7	12	TGTGCCAGCAGTACCCCCTCCTACGAGCAGTACTTC	CASSTPSYEQYF
TRBV27	few	NA	TRBJ2-6	18	TGTGCCAGCAGTTTATCAGCCGACCTGTTTTCTGGGGCCAACGTCCTGACTTTC	CASSLSADLFSGANVLTF
TRBV7-9	few	NA	TRBJ2-3	16	TGTGCCAGCAGCACCTGGAAACGTATGTTCCCAGATACGCAGTATTTT	CASSTWKRMFPDTQYF
TRBV5-1	many	TRBD2	TRBJ2-7	14	TGCGCCAGCAGCCCCAACAGCGGGAGTCACGAGCAGTACTTC	CASSPNSGSHEQYF
TRBV12-3/TRBV12-4	NA	TRBD2	TRBJ2-3	13	TGTGCCACTACTAGCGGGGGGACAGATATGCAGTATTTT	CATTSGGTDMQYF
TRBV20-1	NA	NA	TRBJ2-5	14	TGCAGTGCTAGAGTGGGTGTTAGATCGGAGACCCAGTACTTC	CSARVGVRSETQYF
TRBV7-2	few	NA	TRBJ2-7	16	TGTGCCAGCAGCTTAGGGGCAGGGAGGAGAGTCTACGAGCAGTACTTC	CASSLGAGRRVYEQYF
TRBV19	NA	NA	TRBJ2-6	16	TGTGCCAGTAGTAGAACAGGATCTACTGGGGCCAACGTCCTGACTTTC	CASSRTGSTGANVLTF
TRBV6-6	few	TRBD2	TRBJ2-3	17	TGTGCCAGCAGTCGGGAGCGGGAGCGGCGGGCTACAGATACGCAGTATTTT	CASSRERERRATDTQYF
TRBV28	NA	TRBD2	TRBJ2-3	15	TGTGCCAGCAGTCCACCGGGACTAGCACGGGATACGCAGTATTTT	CASSPPGLARDTQYF
TRBV29-1	many	NA	TRBJ2-6	18	TGCAGCGTCAGAACAAACAGGGAACTCCACTCTGGGGCCAACGTCCTGACTTTC	CSVRTNRELHSGANVLTF
TRBV4-3	NA	NA	TRBJ2-7	18	TGCGCCAGCAGCAACCAAGTCATTTACTCCAGGGGCAGGAACGAGCAGTACTTC	CASSNQVIYSRGRNEQYF
TRBV29-1	once	NA	TRBJ2-3	13	TGCAGCGTCCAACGGGTCAGCACAGATACGCAGTATTTT	CSVQRVSTDTQYF
TRBV20-1	NA	TRBD2	TRBJ2-7	15	TGCAGTGCTAGGTTTAGCGGGAGTTTCGGCTACGAGCAGTACTTC	CSARFSGSFGYEQYF
TRBV4-3	many	NA	TRBJ2-1	15	TGCGCCAGCAGCCAAGGACGAGGCTCCTACAATGAGCAGTTCTTC	CASSQGRGSYNEQFF
TRBV20-1	few	NA	TRBJ2-1	15	TGCAGTGCAGATCATCTAGAGAGCTCCTACAATGAGCAGTTCTTC	CSADHLESSYNEQFF
TRBV12-3/TRBV12-4	NA	NA	TRBJ1-5	14	TGTGTCAGCAGTTGGGGTCCTGGCAAGCAGCCCCAGCATTTT	CVSSWGPGKQPQHF
TRBV7-2	NA	TRBD1	TRBJ2-5	14	TGTGCCAGCAGCGTCAGGGGGCTCCAAGAGACCCAGTACTTC	CASSVRGLQETQYF
TRBV3-1	many	NA	TRBJ2-7	15	TGTGCCAGCAGCCGTGGACTGGGTGGGTCCTACGAGCAGTACTTC	CASSRGLGGSYEQYF
TRBV5-1	many	TRBD2	TRBJ2-1	19	TGCGCCAGCAGCTCCGGGGGACTAGCGGGAGTCAGATCCTACAATGAGCAGTTCTTC	CASSSGGLAGVRSYNEQFF
TRBV5-5	NA	TRBD1	TRBJ2-3	14	TGTGCCAGCACCTGGGACAGATCCACAGATACGCAGTATTTT	CASTWDRSTDTQYF
TRBV20-1	many	TRBD2	TRBJ2-3	15	TGCAGTGCTAGCGGGACTAGCGGGAGTTTAGATACGCAGTATTTT	CSASGTSGSLDTQYF
TRBV20-1	NA	TRBD2	TRBJ2-7	13	TGCAGTGCAGGGACTAGCGGGAGGGTTGAGCAGTACTTC	CSAGTSGRVEQYF
TRBV7-2	NA	TRBD1	TRBJ2-1	14	TGTGCCAGCAGCAGACAGGGGGCCCGCAATGAGCAGTTCTTC	CASSRQGARNEQFF
TRBV4-3	NA	NA	TRBJ2-5	15	TGCGCCAGCAGCCAAGCCCCAGGAGTTCAAGAGACCCAGTACTTC	CASSQAPGVQETQYF
TRBV20-1	NA	TRBD2	TRBJ2-7	15	TGCAGTGCTAGCATAGCGGGAGGAGGTGCCTACGAGCAGTACTTC	CSASIAGGGAYEQYF
TRBV12-3/TRBV12-4	NA	NA	TRBJ2-7	15	TGTGCCAGCAGTTTAGGTTTGTCAGCCGCCTACGAGCAGTACTTC	CASSLGLSAAYEQYF
TRBV20-1	NA	TRBD1	TRBJ2-7	13	TGCAGTGCCCGACAGGGGGCTTCCTACGAGCAGTACTTC	CSARQGASYEQYF
TRBV28	once	TRBD1	TRBJ2-3	18	TGTGCCAGCAGTTTCTCCAGGGGGCTAGGGTCGTTGACAGATACGCAGTATTTT	CASSFSRGLGSLTDTQYF
TRBV7-9	few	NA	TRBJ2-1	15	TGTGCCAGCAGCAGGATGGGCGGAGGGGGGAATGAGCAGTTCTTC	CASSRMGGGGNEQFF
TRBV12-3/TRBV12-4	few	NA	TRBJ2-1	13	TGTGCCAGCAGGATTCAGGGTAACAATGAGCAGTTCTTC	CASRIQGNNEQFF
TRBV3-1	few	NA	TRBJ2-2	14	TGTGCCAGCAGCCAAGGGGGGAACACCGGGGAGCTGTTTTTT	CASSQGGNTGELFF
TRBV2	many	NA	TRBJ2-1	16	TGTGCCAGCAGTGAAATTGAAGCGGAGCTGAGCAATGAGCAGTTCTTC	CASSEIEAELSNEQFF
TRBV25-1	few	NA	TRBJ2-1	15	TGTGCCACCTTAGGATCACTTTACAAAGGGGATGAGCAGTTCTTC	CATLGSLYKGDEQFF
TRBV29-1	NA	NA	TRBJ2-2	14	TGCAGCGTTGAAAATGCGGGTCGCACCGGGGAGCTGTTTTTT	CSVENAGRTGELFF
TRBV7-8	few	NA	TRBJ2-2	14	TGTGCCAGCAGTGTAACCGGCAACACCGGGGAGCTGTTTTTT	CASSVTGNTGELFF
TRBV29-1	NA	NA	TRBJ1-1	14	TGCAGCGTTGCCCAGTTTGGCAGTAACACTGAAGCTTTCTTT	CSVAQFGSNTEAFF
TRBV4-2	NA	TRBD2	TRBJ2-1	16	TGTGCCAGCAGCCAAGATGACAGTAGCGGGAGCAATGAGCAGTTCTTC	CASSQDDSSGSNEQFF
TRBV12-3/TRBV12-4	NA	NA	TRBJ1-5	14	TGTGCCAGCAGTGAGGACAGACAAAATCAGCCCCAGCATTTT	CASSEDRQNQPQHF
TRBV11-2	few	NA	TRBJ2-7	16	TGTGCCAGCAGCTTACTACGGACTGGATATTCCTACGAGCAGTACTTC	CASSLLRTGYSYEQYF
TRBV24-1	few	TRBD2	TRBJ2-7	14	TGTGCCACCAGTGGAGCGGGGGGATACAATGAGCAGTACTTC	CATSGAGGYNEQYF
TRBV7-3	NA	TRBD2	TRBJ2-1	15	TGTGCCAGCAGCGAAGCGGGAGTAGGCTACAATGAGCAGTTCTTC	CASSEAGVGYNEQFF
TRBV6-6	NA	NA	TRBJ1-4	14	TGTGCCAGCAGTTACTCGGAAGGGAACGAAAAACTGTTTTTT	CASSYSEGNEKLFF
TRBV4-2	NA	NA	TRBJ2-1	15	TGTGCCAGCAACCAACCCCAGGACTCCTGCAATGAGCAGTTCTTC	CASNQPQDSCNEQFF